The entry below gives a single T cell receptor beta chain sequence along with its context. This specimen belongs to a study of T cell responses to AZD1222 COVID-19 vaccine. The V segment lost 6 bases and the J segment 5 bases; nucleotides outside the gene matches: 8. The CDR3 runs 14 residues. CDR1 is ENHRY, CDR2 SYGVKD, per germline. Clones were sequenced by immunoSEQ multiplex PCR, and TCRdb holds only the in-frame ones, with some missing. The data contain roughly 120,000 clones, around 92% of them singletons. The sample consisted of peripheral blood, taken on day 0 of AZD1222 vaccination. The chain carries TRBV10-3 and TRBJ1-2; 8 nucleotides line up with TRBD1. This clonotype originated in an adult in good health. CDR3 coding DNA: TGTGCCATCAGGGGACAGGAGGAGGGGTATGGCTACACCTTC. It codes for CAIRGQEEGYGYTF.